This entry lists 21 T cell receptor beta chains sequenced from one sample in a study of blood T cells in healthy people across ages. Combining a sample-barcoded 5' primer with a J-beta primer mix, a second PCR ran for roughly 7 to 11 cycles. TCRdb used MiXCR to reprocess the 5' RACE reads, holding one entry per CDR3 protein. The data show around 1,800,000 distinct CDR3 sequences, about two fifths seen once. The sequenced material came from blood. These receptors all stem from a human donor in good health.

This clonotype has more than one count but fewer than ten. The rearrangement links TRBV20-1 to TRBJ2-5; either TRBD1 or TRBD2 may supply D (6 bases each). The CDR3 covers 13 residues. The V gene's germline CDR1 is DFQATT and CDR2 SNEGSKA (reference sequence). Trimming cost V 5 bases and J 1 base, with 11 bases left between them. The CDR3 DNA reads TGCAGTGCTGAGGGGGGTGCCCAAGAGACCCAGTACTTC. It codes for CSAEGGAQETQYF.

This clonotype was seen a handful of times. The chain carries TRBV6-6 and TRBJ2-1; 9 positions match TRBD1. This CDR3 region has 13 residues. Germline CDR1 is MNHNY and CDR2 is SVGAGI (reference sequence). The trim removed 10 bases at V and 7 bases at J, leaving 8 bases unmatched. The CDR3 region is CATTGTGLNEQFF. CDR3 bases: TGTGCCACAACCGGGACAGGGCTTAATGAGCAGTTCTTC.

The rearrangement uses TRBV20-1 and TRBJ2-3, with 8 bases fitting TRBD2. The V and J ends lost 1 base and 5 bases, in that order; junction bases with no gene match: 11. Germline values: CDR1 DFQATT, CDR2 SNEGSKA (reference sequence). This CDR3 is built from 16 residues. CDR3 loop: CSARVGGGRWRDTQYF. CDR3 nucleotides: TGCAGTGCTAGAGTTGGCGGGGGGCGGTGGAGAGATACGCAGTATTTT.

This clonotype occurred a few times. The J gene is TRBJ1-1, the V gene TRBV7-8; 12 bases map to TRBD1. From germline, CDR1 is SGHVS and CDR2 FQNEAQ. This CDR3 comprises 17 residues. Germline trimming cut 5 bases from V and 4 bases from J; bases unmatched to any gene: 11. The CDR3 sequence: CASSSPGQGARGTEAFF. Written as DNA, the CDR3 is TGTGCCAGCAGCAGCCCGGGACAGGGGGCTCGGGGCACTGAAGCTTTCTTT.

Only a few counts were recorded for this clonotype. One end of the junction varies from germline; a read error may be responsible. DNA for the CDR3: TGCGGCGTTGAAGATCGGGATGAGCAGTTCTTC. Translating it yields CGVEDRDEQFF. This chain connects TRBV29-1 to TRBJ2-1; D not resolved. Germline CDR1 reads SQVTM; CDR2 reads ANQGSEA. The CDR3 totals 11 residues.

The chain combines TRBV29-1 with TRBJ1-1; possibly TRBD1 for D (6 bases). Germline V CDR1 and CDR2: SQVTM, ANQGSEA. Trimming shortened V by 7 bases and J by 4 bases, and 16 bases separated the two germline ends. The CDR3 consists of 13 residues. CDR3 in amino acids: CSAAGASGTEAFF. Here the CDR3 DNA reads TGCAGCGCCGCGGGGGCGTCGGGCACTGAAGCTTTCTTT.

The gene calls are TRBV5-6 and TRBJ1-1; possible D gene TRBD1, 6 bases. Trimming cost V 5 bases and J 2 bases, with 13 bases left between them. The CDR3 contains 14 residues. Per germline, CDR1 SGHDT and CDR2 YYEEEE. CDR3 nucleotides: TGTGCCAGCAGATACGGGACAACAAACACTGAAGCTTTCTTT. Translating gives CASRYGTTNTEAFF.

This clonotype was picked up a small number of times. The chain links TRBV6-1 to TRBJ2-1, with D perhaps assigned TRBD1 or TRBD2 (6 bases each). Germline CDR1 is MNHNS and CDR2 is SASEGT. This CDR3 has 15 amino acids. Deletions cut 5 bases from V and 5 bases from J, with 16 bases between. CDR3 amino acids: CASSPEGGSDNEQFF. As DNA, the CDR3 is TGTGCCAGCAGTCCCGAGGGGGGTTCAGACAATGAGCAGTTCTTC.

This clonotype turned up a few times. The CDR3 DNA follows: TGCAGTGCTAGAGATGCGGCTTCGGATGAAAAACTGTTTTTT. This encodes CSARDAASDEKLFF. The chain is built from TRBV20-1 and TRBJ1-4; unclear D gene. CDR3 size: 14 residues. The germline V gene encodes CDR1 DFQATT and CDR2 SNEGSKA (reference sequence). V lost 0 bases and J lost 6, with 11 bases in between.

This clonotype was detected a few times. The gene calls are TRBV4-3 and TRBJ2-7; the match to TRBD2 covers 7 bases. The CDR3 is made up of 18 amino acids. Losses at the gene ends were 4 bases for V and 4 bases for J; bases not matched to a gene: 19. The germline V gene has CDR1 LGHNA and CDR2 YSLEER. CDR3 loop: CASSRTINRDYAGYEQYF. The CDR3 region has the DNA TGCGCCAGCAGCCGCACCATCAACCGGGACTATGCCGGGTACGAGCAGTACTTC.

The sample holds a few counts of this clonotype. This chain links TRBV12-3 or TRBV12-4 with TRBJ1-1; D uncertain. Trimming pared 7 bases from V and 0 bases from J, leaving 9 bases between. This CDR3 has 13 residues. The CDR3 DNA reads as TGTGCCAGCAATTACTTCCTGAACACTGAAGCTTTCTTT. Translation gives CASNYFLNTEAFF.

This clonotype occurred many times. The rearrangement joins TRBV24-1 to TRBJ2-5; D not certain. The CDR3 is made up of 15 amino acids. The germline gives CDR1 KGHDR, CDR2 SFDVKD. Trimming took 4 bases from V and 0 from J, leaving 11 bases between them. The CDR3 nucleotides read TGTGCCACCAGTGACCTCAGACATGACCAAGAGACCCAGTACTTC. Protein: CATSDLRHDQETQYF.

This clonotype came up once. DNA for the CDR3: TGTGCCAGCAGTTCTCGCCTACCTCTAGCGGGGGGGCTCCATGAGCAGTTCTTC. Protein: CASSSRLPLAGGLHEQFF. This sequence joins TRBV13 and TRBJ2-1; 12 bases map to TRBD2. The germline V gene encodes CDR1 PRHDT and CDR2 FYEKMQ (reference sequence). This CDR3 is 18 amino acids long. The trim removed 6 bases at V and 8 bases at J, leaving 17 bases unmatched.

The chain combines TRBV6-2 or TRBV6-3 with TRBJ1-2, with 8 nucleotides matching TRBD1. Germline V gene data show CDR1 as MNHEY and CDR2 as SVGEGT. The CDR3 spans 18 residues. V shed 5 bases and J 5 bases; nucleotides not matched to a gene: 19. CDR3 protein: CASSRQTTGAASEYGYTF. The CDR3 DNA reads TGTGCCAGCAGTCGCCAGACGACAGGGGCGGCTTCAGAATATGGCTACACCTTC.

V is TRBV29-1 and J is TRBJ1-2; no reliable D call. Trimming shortened V by 2 bases and J by 6 bases, and 10 bases separated the two germline ends. The CDR3 covers 12 residues. Per the germline V gene, CDR1 is SQVTM and CDR2 is ANQGSEA. CDR3 sequence: CSVESPGDGYTF. In DNA form, the CDR3 reads TGCAGCGTTGAAAGCCCCGGGGATGGCTACACCTTC.

The sample holds a few counts of this clonotype. The genes are TRBV5-1 and TRBJ2-7, with 8 bases fitting TRBD2. The CDR3 covers 13 residues. Germline V gene data show CDR1 as SGHRS and CDR2 as YFSETQ. J was trimmed by 7 bases and V by 2 bases; bases with no gene match: 5. This CDR3 reads CASSFGGAWEQYF. CDR3 DNA: TGCGCCAGCAGCTTCGGGGGGGCATGGGAGCAGTACTTC.

To note about this clonotype: The germline gene is not matched at one end of the junction; a read error may be the cause. This sequence joins TRBV3-1 and TRBJ2-1; no firm D call. Germline CDR1 LGHDT, CDR2 YNNKEL (reference sequence). This CDR3 region has 14 residues. Here the CDR3 DNA reads TGTGCCAGCAGCCACGACTTAACCTACAATAAGCAGTTCTTC. Protein sequence: CASSHDLTYNKQFF.

This clonotype was picked up a small number of times. The chain has TRBV14 and TRBJ1-5; tentative D call: TRBD1 (5 bases). Trimming took off 9 bases at V and 3 bases at J, with 12 bases between the two ends. CDR1 and CDR2 (germline): SGHDN, FVKESK. CDR3 length equals 13 residues. The CDR3 nucleotides are TGTGCCAGTAGTCGGGGGATCAATCAGCCCCAGCATTTT. This gives the protein CASSRGINQPQHF.

The gene calls are TRBV2 and TRBJ2-7; D is unresolved. V lost 3 bases to trimming and J lost 6 bases, with 3 bases between them. Looked up from germline, CDR1 is SNHLY and CDR2 is FYNNEI. The CDR3 runs to 10 residues. The CDR3 region has the DNA TGTGCCAGCAGTGAGCTCGAGCAGTACTTC. Its translation is CASSELEQYF.

This rearrangement joins TRBV13 to TRBJ2-7; 10 nucleotides agree with TRBD1. This CDR3 contains 16 residues. J was trimmed by 0 bases and V by 4 bases; bases with no gene match: 6. CDR1 PRHDT and CDR2 FYEKMQ come from the germline V gene (reference sequence). DNA of the CDR3: TGTGCCAGCAGCTCAAGGGACAGGGGCCCCTCCTACGAGCAGTACTTC. It yields the protein CASSSRDRGPSYEQYF.

The chain carries TRBV7-2 and TRBJ2-5; the D gene could be TRBD1 or TRBD2 (5 bases each). Gene TRBJ2-7 matches the end of the DNA better, so the J call may be wrong. Germline loops: CDR1 SGHTA, CDR2 FQGNSA. The CDR3 is 15 amino acids. The CDR3 here is CASSISWDGYYEQYF. CDR3 sequence (DNA): TGTGCCAGCAGCATCTCCTGGGACGGATACTACGAGCAGTACTTC.